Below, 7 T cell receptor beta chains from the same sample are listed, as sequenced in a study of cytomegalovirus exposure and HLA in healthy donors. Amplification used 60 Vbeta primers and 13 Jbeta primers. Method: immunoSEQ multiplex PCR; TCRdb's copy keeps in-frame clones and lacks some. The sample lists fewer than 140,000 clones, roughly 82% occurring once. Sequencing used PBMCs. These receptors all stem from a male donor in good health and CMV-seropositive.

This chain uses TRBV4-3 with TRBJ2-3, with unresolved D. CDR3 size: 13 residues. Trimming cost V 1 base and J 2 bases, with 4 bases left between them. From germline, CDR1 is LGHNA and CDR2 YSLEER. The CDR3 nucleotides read TGCGCCAGCAGCCAAGTATTCACAGATACGCAGTATTTT. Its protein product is CASSQVFTDTQYF.

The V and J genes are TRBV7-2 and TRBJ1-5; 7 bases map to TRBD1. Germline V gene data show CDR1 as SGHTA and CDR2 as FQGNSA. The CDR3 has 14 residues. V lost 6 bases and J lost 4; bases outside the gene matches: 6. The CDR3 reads CASRLAGGNQPQHF. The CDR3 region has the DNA TGTGCCAGCAGGCTCGCAGGGGGGAATCAGCCCCAGCATTTT.

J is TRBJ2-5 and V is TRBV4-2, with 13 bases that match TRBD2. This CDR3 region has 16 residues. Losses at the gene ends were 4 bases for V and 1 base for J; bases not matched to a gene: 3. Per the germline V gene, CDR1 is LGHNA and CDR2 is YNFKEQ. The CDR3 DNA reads TGTGCCAGCAGCCTCGGGACTAGCGGGACCCAAGAGACCCAGTACTTC. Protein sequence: CASSLGTSGTQETQYF.

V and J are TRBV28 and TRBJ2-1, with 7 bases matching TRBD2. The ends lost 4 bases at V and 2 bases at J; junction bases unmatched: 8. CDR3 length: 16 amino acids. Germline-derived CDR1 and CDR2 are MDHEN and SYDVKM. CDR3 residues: CASSSHSGGPYNEQFF. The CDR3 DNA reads TGTGCCAGCAGTTCTCACTCGGGAGGACCCTACAATGAGCAGTTCTTC.

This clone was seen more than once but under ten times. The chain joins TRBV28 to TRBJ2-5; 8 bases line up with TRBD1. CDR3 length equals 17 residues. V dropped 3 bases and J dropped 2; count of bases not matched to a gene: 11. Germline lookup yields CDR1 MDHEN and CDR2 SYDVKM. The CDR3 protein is CASSFFRGQGPQETQYF. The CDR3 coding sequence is TGTGCCAGCAGTTTTTTCCGTGGACAGGGACCGCAAGAGACCCAGTACTTC.

The CDR3 nucleotides read TGTGCCAGCGTCTGGACAGGGCAAGAGCAGCCCCAGCATTTT. This codes for CASVWTGQEQPQHF. This rearrangement joins TRBV6-1 to TRBJ1-5; 8 bases match TRBD1. This CDR3 comprises 14 residues. Germline V lookup: CDR1 MNHNS, CDR2 SASEGT. Losses at the gene ends were 8 bases for V and 7 bases for J; bases not matched to a gene: 10.

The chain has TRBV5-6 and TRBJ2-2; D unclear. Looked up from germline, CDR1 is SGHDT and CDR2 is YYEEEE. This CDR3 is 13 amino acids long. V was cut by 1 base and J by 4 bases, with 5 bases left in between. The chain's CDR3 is CASSLSSTGELFF. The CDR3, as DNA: TGTGCCAGCAGCTTGTCGAGCACCGGGGAGCTGTTTTTT.